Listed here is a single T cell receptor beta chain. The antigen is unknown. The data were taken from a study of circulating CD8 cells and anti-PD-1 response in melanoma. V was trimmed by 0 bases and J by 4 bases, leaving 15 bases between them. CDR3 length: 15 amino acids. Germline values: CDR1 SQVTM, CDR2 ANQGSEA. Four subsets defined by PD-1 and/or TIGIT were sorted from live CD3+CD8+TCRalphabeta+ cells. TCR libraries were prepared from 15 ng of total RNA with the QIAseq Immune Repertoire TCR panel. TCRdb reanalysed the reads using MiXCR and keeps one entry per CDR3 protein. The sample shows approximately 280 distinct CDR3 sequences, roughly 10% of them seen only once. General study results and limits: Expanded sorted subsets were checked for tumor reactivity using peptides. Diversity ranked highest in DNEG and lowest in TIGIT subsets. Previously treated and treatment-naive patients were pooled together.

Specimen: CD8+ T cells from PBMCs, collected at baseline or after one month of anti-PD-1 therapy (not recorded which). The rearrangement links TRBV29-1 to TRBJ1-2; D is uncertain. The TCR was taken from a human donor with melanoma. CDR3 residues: CSVEELGSLSYGYTF. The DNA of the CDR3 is TGCAGCGTTGAAGAACTCGGGTCCCTGTCCTATGGCTACACCTTC.